This T cell receptor (beta chain) was sequenced in a study of human T cells and chemical hapten exposure. Whole-study context: Sensitization applied 2% DPC to approximately 2 cm by approximately 2 cm of upper inner arm skin. The cohort included alopecia areata under or over 50% scalp, totalis and universalis. Study observations and caveats: Versus controls, expanded TCRs had significantly more large CDR3 similarity clusters. Given that the donors had alopecia, their immune response may differ from that seen in healthy people.

The CDR3 runs to 13 residues. The germline V gene encodes CDR1 SGHTA and CDR2 FQGNSA. TCRdb itself ran the RACE reads through MiXCR, one entry per CDR3 protein. The data hold fewer than 400,000 distinct CDR3 sequences, with about 7% observed a single time. This clonotype has a count of ten or more. No antigen is known for it. A read error may account for a junction end that differs from germline. Time point meaning: patch test 1, 2 weeks after DPC sensitization. The treatment denotes: therapeutic diphenylcyclopropenone sensitization with weekly scalp DPC. This material consisted of whole blood, taken in connection with sensitization to the hapten diphenylcyclopropenone (DPC). This receptor was obtained from a woman aged 18-29 years with alopecia areata. Some clones in this sample may be carry-over from other donors' samples. The rearrangement links TRBV7-2 to TRBJ2-3; D unresolved. The chain's CDR3 is CASSLDATDTQYF. The CDR3, as DNA: TGCGCCAGCAGCTTAGACGCCACAGATACGCAGTATTTT.